A single sample is the source of the 10 T cell receptor beta chains below, sequenced in a study of OX40 agonist ivuxolimab in advanced cancers. This table comes from immunoSEQ multiplex PCR, and its TCRdb copy is limited to in-frame clones, with some not included. The table records tens of thousands of clones, over 90% of them present only once. This specimen was CD4+ or CD8+ T cells sorted from blood, taken in a trial of the OX40 agonist ivuxolimab. Receptors originate from an adult with an advanced solid tumor such as melanoma, head and neck, liver or kidney cancer.

This clone was seen only once. The gene calls are TRBV4-3 and TRBJ1-4; D is uncertain. CDR3 length: 16 amino acids. V shed 0 bases and J shed 4 bases, with 12 bases lying between them. From germline, CDR1 is LGHNA and CDR2 YSLEER. The DNA of the CDR3 is TGCGCCAGCAGCCAAGATGGAAAGGGCAGTAATGAAAAACTGTTTTTT. It specifies CASSQDGKGSNEKLFF.

Concerning this clone itself: Its ends do not fully match the called genes, so a read error is possible. The V and J genes are TRBV20-1 and TRBJ1-1; no clear D gene. Germline values: CDR1 DFQATT, CDR2 SNEGSKA (reference sequence). The CDR3 is made up of 11 amino acids. CDR3 protein: CSASFPGEGFF. In DNA, the CDR3 is TGCAGTGCTAGTTTTCCGGGAGAAGGTTTCTTT.

This chain uses TRBV15 with TRBJ1-3; possibly TRBD1 for D (6 bases). CDR1 is LNHNV and CDR2 is YYDKDF in the germline V gene (reference sequence). The CDR3 has 16 amino acids. The germline V and J ends were trimmed by 0 bases and 4 bases, with 13 bases remaining between them. In DNA, the CDR3 is TGTGCCACCAGCAGAGATTTCGGGGGCCAGGGAAACACCATATATTTT. This encodes CATSRDFGGQGNTIYF.

The rearrangement joins TRBV7-6 to TRBJ2-2; D is perhaps TRBD1 (6 bases). V was shortened by 5 bases and J by 11 bases, with 18 bases between the two germline ends. CDR3 size: 14 residues. Germline values: CDR1 SGHVS, CDR2 FNYEAQ. CDR3 sequence: CASSPGTPTFELFF. The CDR3 DNA is TGTGCCAGCAGCCCCGGGACACCTACTTTTGAGCTGTTTTTT.

The chain couples TRBV4-1 to TRBJ2-7, with 10 bases aligning to TRBD2. Germline values: CDR1 MGHRA, CDR2 YSYEKL. The ends lost 1 base at V and 2 bases at J; junction bases unmatched: 5. This CDR3 has 16 amino acids. CDR3 loop: CASSQVWTSGPYEQYF. The CDR3 coding sequence is TGCGCCAGCAGCCAAGTTTGGACTAGCGGCCCCTACGAGCAGTACTTC.

The chain is built from TRBV19 and TRBJ1-5, with D possibly matching TRBD1 (5 bases). The germline V gene encodes CDR1 LNHDA and CDR2 SQIVND (reference sequence). This CDR3 is built from 15 residues. The ends were cut back, 1 base at V and 0 bases at J, with 7 bases in the middle. The CDR3 coding sequence is TGTGCCAGTAGTATAGCAGGGTTTAGCAATCAGCCCCAGCATTTT. It yields the protein CASSIAGFSNQPQHF.

The V gene is TRBV27, the J gene TRBJ2-7, with D perhaps TRBD2 (6 bases). Trimming removed 6 bases at V and 6 bases at J, with 12 bases between. The germline gives CDR1 MNHEY, CDR2 SMNVEV (reference sequence). The CDR3 is 12 residues long. CDR3 protein: CASSTRGLEQYF. CDR3 sequence (DNA): TGTGCCAGCAGCACTAGGGGACTCGAGCAGTACTTC.

This clone was detected once. The chain links TRBV10-1 to TRBJ1-1; D ambiguous. The V end was cut by 3 bases, the J end by 5 bases, with 16 bases between. The germline CDR1 and CDR2 sequences are WNHNN and SYGVQD (reference sequence). The CDR3 spans 15 residues. CDR3 sequence reads: CASSEFGNGWTEAFF. The DNA for the CDR3 is TGCGCCAGCAGTGAATTTGGTAACGGTTGGACTGAAGCTTTCTTT.

This chain uses TRBV2 with TRBJ1-1; D call uncertain. The CDR3 is 11 residues long. The V and J ends lost 0 bases and 9 bases respectively, with 5 bases between them. Per the germline V gene, CDR1 is SNHLY and CDR2 is FYNNEI. This CDR3 reads CASSEARKAFF. The CDR3 DNA sequence: TGTGCCAGCAGTGAAGCTCGGAAAGCTTTCTTT.

This clone was seen only once. CDR3 coding DNA: TGTGCCAGCAGCTACGGGGACAGGGGGTCCCAGCCCCAGCATTTT. Its translation is CASSYGDRGSQPQHF. V usage is TRBV27 and J usage is TRBJ1-5, with 11 bases matching TRBD1. Germline V gene data show CDR1 as MNHEY and CDR2 as SMNVEV (reference sequence). This CDR3 is built from 15 residues. V was clipped by 6 bases and J by 7 bases; unmatched bases: 8.